This TCR beta chain is from a study of T cells in Graves' hyperthyroidism and ophthalmopathy. On this clonotype itself: Its antigen is not identified.

Authors of the study amplified TCR beta CDR3 regions from RNA transcripts. The HTBI set primed first-round TCR CDR3 RT-PCR. TCRdb processed the multiplex PCR reads anew with MiXCR; each CDR3 protein has one entry. The data contain roughly 500,000 distinct CDR3 sequences, 46% of them singletons. Whole-study findings and limits: Ophthalmopathy was distinguished from stable hyperthyroidism by 13 V-J signatures.

Uncontrolled infection, other autoimmune disease, pregnancy or lactation excluded patients. Diagnoses were made from clinical symptoms, serum measures (thyroxine and TRAb), thyroid ultrasound and orbital computed tomography. The TCR was taken from an adult woman with Graves' disease, either hyperthyroidism or ophthalmopathy (not recorded which). The sample comprised peripheral blood or thyroid tissue (not recorded which).

As DNA, the CDR3 is TGTGCCAGCAGCTGGGGACAGTCACAACAGCCCCAGCATTTT. Its protein is CASSWGQSQQPQHF. The rearrangement joins TRBV7-2 to TRBJ1-5, with 7 bases fitting TRBD1. CDR1 and CDR2 from the germline V gene are SGHTA and FQGNSA. The J segment lost 7 bases and the V segment lost 4 bases, leaving 7 bases of the junction unmatched. This CDR3 is 14 amino acids long. Full variable domain (remainder filled in from reference TRBV7-2 and TRBJ1-5): GAGVSQSPSNKVTEKGKDVELRCDPISGHTALYWYRQSLGQGLEFLIYFQGNSAPDKSGLPSDRFSAERTGGSVSTLTIQRTQQEDSAVYLCASSWGQSQQPQHFGDGTRLSIL.